This entry lists 10 T cell receptor beta chains sequenced from one sample in a study of T cell responses to AZD1222 COVID-19 vaccine. Using immunoSEQ multiplex PCR, the repertoire was profiled, and TCRdb retains in-frame clones only, with some absent. The repertoire holds tens of thousands of clones, with more than 75% as singletons. The sequences come from peripheral blood, collected on day 0 of AZD1222 vaccination. The receptors here all came from an adult in good health.

J is TRBJ2-3 and V is TRBV11-2, with D possibly called TRBD1 or TRBD2 (5 bases each). CDR3 length: 11 residues. The V gene's germline CDR1 is SGHAT and CDR2 FQNNGV. The germline V and J ends were trimmed by 10 bases and 4 bases, with 9 bases remaining between them. As DNA, the CDR3 is TGTGCCACCCGAGGGGCAGATACGCAGTATTTT. Its protein product is CATRGADTQYF.

The chain carries TRBV2 and TRBJ1-1; perhaps TRBD1 as D (6 bases). The V gene lost 6 bases and the J gene lost 0 bases, with 11 bases spanning the gap. The CDR3 is made up of 14 amino acids. Germline V gives CDR1 SNHLY, CDR2 FYNNEI. CDR3 sequence (DNA): TGTGCCAGCAGAGCGGGGGCACTGAACACTGAAGCTTTCTTT. It specifies CASRAGALNTEAFF. Together with reference TRBV2 and TRBJ1-1, the CDR3 gives the full variable domain: EPEVTQTPSHQVTQMGQEVILRCVPISNHLYFYWYRQILGQKVEFLVSFYNNEISEKSEIFDDQFSVERPDGSNFTLKIRSTKLEDSAMYFCASRAGALNTEAFFGQGTRLTVV.

This chain connects TRBV18 to TRBJ2-2, with TRBD2 matching over 9 bases. Germline V gene data show CDR1 as KGHSH and CDR2 as LQKENI. This CDR3 is built from 15 residues. The V gene end was trimmed by 3 bases and the J gene end by 6 bases; junction bases not matched to a gene: 5. This CDR3 reads CASSPETSGAGELFF. Written as DNA, the CDR3 is TGTGCCAGCTCACCGGAGACTAGCGGAGCCGGGGAGCTGTTTTTT.

V gene TRBV28 combines with J gene TRBJ2-6; TRBD1 is a possible D gene (5 bases). Trimming removed 5 bases from V and 0 bases from J, with 8 bases in between. The CDR3 is made up of 15 amino acids. Germline CDR1 reads MDHEN; CDR2 reads SYDVKM. The CDR3 region is CASSLDSSGANVLTF. In DNA form, the CDR3 reads TGTGCCAGCAGTCTCGACAGCTCTGGGGCCAACGTCCTGACTTTC.

This CDR3 reads CASSVLPLANYGYTF. The CDR3 DNA sequence: TGCGCCAGCAGTGTCCTCCCGTTAGCTAACTATGGCTACACCTTC. V usage is TRBV10-2 and J usage is TRBJ1-2; D remains unclear. This CDR3 spans 15 amino acids. Trimming took off 4 bases at V and 0 bases at J, with 12 bases between the two ends. Per germline, CDR1 WSHSY and CDR2 SAAADI.

The chain combines TRBV10-3 with TRBJ2-7; the match to TRBD2 covers 12 bases. This CDR3 comprises 13 residues. Trimming at V came to 10 bases and at J to 8 bases, leaving 9 bases not matched to a gene. Germline V gene data show CDR1 as ENHRY and CDR2 as SYGVKD. CDR3 sequence reads: CATRLAGDSQQYF. Written as DNA, the CDR3 is TGTGCCACCCGACTAGCGGGAGATTCCCAGCAGTACTTC.

The rearrangement uses TRBV20-1 and TRBJ2-2; D not certain. Looked up from germline, CDR1 is DFQATT and CDR2 is SNEGSKA (reference sequence). Trimming cost V 3 bases and J 5 bases, with 7 bases left between them. This CDR3 has 12 residues. The CDR3 DNA reads TGCAGTGCTAGTCGGCGAACCGGGGAGCTGTTTTTT. Amino acids: CSASRRTGELFF.

V gene TRBV30 combines with J gene TRBJ1-5; TRBD1 aligns across 7 bases. V gave up 2 bases and J gave up 5 bases; unmatched junction bases: 3. CDR1 and CDR2 (germline): GTSNPN, SVGIG (reference sequence). CDR3 length: 13 amino acids. The CDR3 is CAWSHRGHQPQHF. The CDR3, as DNA: TGTGCCTGGAGTCACAGGGGTCATCAGCCCCAGCATTTT.

The DNA for the CDR3 is TGCGCCAGCAGCCAAGCCCCGCGGGAGGGCGGCGAGCAGTACTTC. This encodes CASSQAPREGGEQYF. The chain employs TRBV4-1 and TRBJ2-7; TRBD2 aligns across 9 bases. The CDR3 has 15 residues. With V trimmed by 1 base and J by 6 bases, 7 bases remained unmatched. Germline CDR1 MGHRA, CDR2 YSYEKL.

This chain connects TRBV5-6 to TRBJ2-3; no reliable D call. Germline V gives CDR1 SGHDT, CDR2 YYEEEE. With 0 bases removed from V and 0 bases from J, the gap between germline ends came to 8 bases. The CDR3 is 15 residues long. The CDR3 reads CASSLEVTSTDTQYF. CDR3 in DNA: TGTGCCAGCAGCTTGGAGGTGACTAGCACAGATACGCAGTATTTT.